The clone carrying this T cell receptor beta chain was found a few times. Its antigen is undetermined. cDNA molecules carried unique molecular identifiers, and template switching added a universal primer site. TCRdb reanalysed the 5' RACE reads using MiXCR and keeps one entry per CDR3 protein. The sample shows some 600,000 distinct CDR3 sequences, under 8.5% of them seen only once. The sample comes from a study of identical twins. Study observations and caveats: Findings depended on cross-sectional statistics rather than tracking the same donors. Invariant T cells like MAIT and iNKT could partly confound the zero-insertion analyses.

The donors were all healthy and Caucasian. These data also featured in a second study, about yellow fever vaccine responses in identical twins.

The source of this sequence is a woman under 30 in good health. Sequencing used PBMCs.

The CDR3 sequence: CASSLAGQGSDEQFF. The CDR3 DNA follows: TGTGCCAGCAGTTTAGCCGGTCAGGGGAGCGATGAGCAGTTCTTC. The chain combines TRBV12-3 or TRBV12-4 with TRBJ2-1; the D gene is possibly TRBD1 (6 bases). There are 15 residues in the CDR3. With 0 bases removed from V and 8 bases from J, the gap between germline ends came to 14 bases.